This TCR beta chain was identified during a study of cytomegalovirus exposure and HLA in healthy donors. The germline V gene has CDR1 GTSNPN and CDR2 SVGIG (reference sequence). The CDR3 spans 13 residues. V was trimmed by 4 bases and J by 6 bases, leaving 13 bases between them. Study-wide results and caveats: Reports credit the classifier with highly specific, highly sensitive diagnosis of cytomegalovirus status. Certain sequence variants were highly shared and formed a cluster, and this cluster was likely a sequencing artifact. A later analysis linked more than 15,000 TCR beta sequences to HLA alleles at 0.05 false discovery rate.

PCR involved 60 Vbeta and 13 Jbeta primers. Produced via immunoSEQ multiplex PCR; TCRdb's table is partial and in-frame only. Of around 140,000 clones listed, roughly 80% are singletons. Worth noting for this clone: Its specificity is not known.

Healthy bone marrow donors made up the cohort. V is TRBV30 and J is TRBJ2-4, with D perhaps TRBD1 (5 bases). The TCR comes from a man aged 40-49 years in good health and CMV-seronegative. The specimen sequenced was PBMCs. The CDR3 DNA is TGTGCCTGGACAAAGGGGCAGGGAAACATTCAGTACTTC. Its translation: CAWTKGQGNIQYF.